This T cell receptor beta chain was observed in a study of vaccination and CD4 T cells after COVID-19. The wider study: Once diagnosed, patients had post-COVID samples drawn a median approximately 100 days later (range 35 to 161). Overlapping peptides of the spike proteins of SARS-CoV-2, HCoV-NL63, HCoV-OC43 and HCoV-229E were used for cell stimulation.

As concerns this clonotype: Its antigen is not known.

V was pared by 9 bases and J by 6 bases, with 4 bases between. The CDR3 is 9 residues long. CDR1 is SEHNR, CDR2 FQNEAQ, per germline (reference sequence). Treatment noted: approximately nine-day PBMC culture with coronavirus spike peptide pools or control peptides (ViraFEST assay). Oncomine TCR Beta short-read sequencing was applied to DNA from cultured CD4+ T cells. Investigators obtained genomic DNA by extraction from cultured CD4+ T cells. Each CDR3 protein gets one entry after TCRdb re-called the PCR reads with MiXCR. The sample gives 15,000 to 25,000 distinct CDR3 sequences, less than 50% of which show up once; less than 15% is in the top ten.

This TCR was recovered from a human donor with COVID-19. This rearrangement joins TRBV7-9 to TRBJ2-3, with D uncertain. The sample taken for sequencing was cultured CD4+ T cells from blood. The CDR3, as DNA: TGTGCCAGGGGGGATACGCAGTATTTT. Encoded protein: CARGDTQYF.